The 12 T cell receptor beta chains below come from one sample, sequenced in a study of T cells after yellow fever vaccination. Each CDR3 protein gets one entry after TCRdb re-called the 5' RACE reads with MiXCR. The profile shows some 350,000 distinct CDR3 sequences, about 4% of them singletons. The specimen comprised PBMCs, sampled 5 days after the yellow fever booster vaccination. The receptors stem from a man between 18 and 29 years old who received the YFV17D yellow fever vaccine.

The rearrangement uses TRBV19 and TRBJ1-2, with 8 nucleotides matching TRBD1. Germline-derived CDR1 and CDR2 are LNHDA and SQIVND (reference sequence). V gave up 4 bases and J gave up 2 bases; unmatched junction bases: 9. The CDR3 has 16 amino acids. For the CDR3, the DNA is TGTGCCAGTAGTAAATCGACAGGGGAGATAAACTATGGCTACACCTTC. Translated, it gives CASSKSTGEINYGYTF.

At least ten counts were recorded for this clonotype. The V and J genes are TRBV5-1 and TRBJ2-7; TRBD1 matches 7 bases. V was pared by 5 bases and J by 5 bases, with 13 bases of the junction left unmatched. Germline CDR1 and CDR2: SGHRS and YFSETQ. The CDR3 contains 15 residues. The CDR3 loop is CASRSPGTVNDEQYF. DNA for the CDR3: TGCGCCAGCAGAAGTCCCGGGACAGTAAACGACGAGCAGTACTTC.

This clonotype came up a few times. The chain couples TRBV4-1 to TRBJ1-2; TRBD1 might be the D (5 bases). Trimming cost V 3 bases and J 8 bases, with 13 bases left between them. CDR3 length: 13 residues. CDR1 and CDR2 from the germline V gene are MGHRA and YSYEKL. The CDR3 sequence is CASSHLQGGGYTF. The DNA for the CDR3 is TGCGCCAGCAGCCACCTGCAGGGAGGAGGCTACACCTTC.

This chain connects TRBV5-1 to TRBJ1-5, with D perhaps TRBD1 (5 bases). This CDR3 is built from 14 residues. Germline CDR1 reads SGHRS; CDR2 reads YFSETQ. The V end lost 0 bases, the J end lost 5 bases, and 9 bases lay between the germline ends. Written as DNA, the CDR3 is TGCGCCAGCAGCTTGGACAGGTGGGATCAGCCCCAGCATTTT. It is translated as CASSLDRWDQPQHF.

The chain combines TRBV10-2 with TRBJ2-2; 12 positions agree with TRBD2. The J segment lost 5 bases and the V segment lost 5 bases, leaving 6 bases of the junction unmatched. The CDR3 loop spans 16 amino acids. Germline V lookup: CDR1 WSHSY, CDR2 SAAADI. The CDR3 region is CASSPATSGGTGELFF. DNA of the CDR3: TGCGCCAGCAGTCCTGCGACTAGCGGGGGTACCGGGGAGCTGTTTTTT.

This clonotype showed up just a few times. This chain links TRBV5-1 with TRBJ1-2; D is unresolved. The CDR3 has 14 amino acids. Trimming shortened V by 1 base and J by 3 bases, and 10 bases separated the two germline ends. Germline V gene sequence: CDR1 SGHRS, CDR2 YFSETQ. Written as DNA, the CDR3 is TGCGCCAGCAGCTTGTTCCCCGGGGACTATGGCTACACCTTC. This translates into CASSLFPGDYGYTF.

This clonotype has a handful of counts. This chain connects TRBV11-3 to TRBJ1-2; TRBD1 agrees at 9 bases. The J segment lost 4 bases and the V segment lost 7 bases, leaving 19 bases of the junction unmatched. The CDR3 runs 18 residues. Germline V gene sequence: CDR1 SGHNT, CDR2 YENEEA. The CDR3 region has the DNA TGTGCCAGCAACAACCCCGGGACAGGGAGCTTGTTCGCCTATGGCTACACCTTC. This codes for CASNNPGTGSLFAYGYTF. Looking up the rest from reference TRBV11-3 and TRBJ1-2 gives the full variable domain: EAGVVQSPRYKIIEKKQPVAFWCNPISGHNTLYWYLQNLGQGPELLIRYENEEAVDDSQLPKDRFSAERLKGVDSTLKIQPAELGDSAVYLCASNNPGTGSLFAYGYTFGSGTRLTVV.

This clonotype came up many times. Here the CDR3 reads CASSSETRTSYEQYF. The CDR3 bases are TGTGCCAGCAGCTCTGAGACTCGAACGTCCTACGAGCAGTACTTC. V gene TRBV7-9 combines with J gene TRBJ2-7, with D unresolved. Between the trimmed V and J ends, which lost 4 bases and 1 base, there was a span of 14 bases. Germline V lookup: CDR1 SEHNR, CDR2 FQNEAQ (reference sequence). The CDR3 extends over 15 amino acids.

In its sample, this clonotype was seen a few times. The V gene is TRBV18, the J gene TRBJ2-5; possibly TRBD2 for D (6 bases). V was pared by 4 bases and J by 5 bases, with 14 bases between. The CDR3 extends over 14 amino acids. Per germline, CDR1 KGHSH and CDR2 LQKENI. The CDR3, as DNA: TGTGCCAGCTCACAGCCGGGAGCAGGGGAGACCCAGTACTTC. This translates into CASSQPGAGETQYF.

The chain employs TRBV2 and TRBJ2-7; D gene uncertain. The CDR3 is made up of 13 amino acids. With 6 bases removed from V and 1 base from J, the gap between germline ends came to 10 bases. Germline CDR1 reads SNHLY; CDR2 reads FYNNEI. The CDR3 sequence: CASRGFRSYEQYV. CDR3 in DNA: TGTGCCAGCAGAGGTTTCCGATCCTACGAGCAGTACGTC.

The sample holds a few counts of this clonotype. This sequence joins TRBV19 and TRBJ2-4; D is tentatively TRBD1 or TRBD2 (6 bases each). Trimming cost V 6 bases and J 8 bases, with 20 bases left between them. The CDR3 has 15 residues. Germline V gene data show CDR1 as LNHDA and CDR2 as SQIVND (reference sequence). CDR3 region: CASRRGDLRGDIQYF. DNA of the CDR3: TGTGCCAGTAGAAGGGGGGATCTGCGGGGAGACATTCAGTACTTC.

The V call is TRBV5-1, the J call TRBJ1-6; D ambiguous. CDR3 length: 15 residues. With 5 bases removed from V and 7 bases from J, the gap between germline ends came to 16 bases. Germline values: CDR1 SGHRS, CDR2 YFSETQ. CDR3 sequence: CASSPTGSRNSPLHF. The DNA of the CDR3 is TGCGCCAGCAGTCCTACCGGGTCACGGAATTCACCCCTCCACTTT.